Sequencing of this T cell receptor (beta chain) was carried out in a study of shared clonotypes between healthy human individuals. As for the study in general: CD8 memory received one plate per donor, CD8 naive two, CD4 memory three and CD4 naive three.

The CDR3 loop spans 17 amino acids. The V end was cut by 1 base, the J end by 0 bases, with 13 bases between. Germline CDR1 and CDR2: LNHDA and SQIVND (reference sequence). Details on this clone: Its antigen is not known.

The assay was immunoSEQ multiplex PCR, and TCRdb's table has in-frame clones only and misses some. This sample has fewer than 850,000 clones, with around 72% found just once. Findings of the study overall: Naive subsets generally exceeded memory subsets in estimated richness.

The sequence was collected from a woman aged 30 to 39 in good health. Sequencing input: memory CD4+ T cells sorted from blood. As to subset: CD45RA-negative fraction. The chain joins TRBV19 to TRBJ2-1, with D unresolved. DNA for the CDR3: TGTGCCAGTAGTATAGGAGACCGCTTGAGCTCCTACAATGAGCAGTTCTTC. Its protein product is CASSIGDRLSSYNEQFF.